The 23 T cell receptor beta chains below all came from one sample that was sequenced in a study of CD8+ T cells in alopecia areata. Once RNA had been extracted, it was reverse transcribed into cDNA to act as the sequencing template. The data were produced by immunoSEQ multiplex PCR, yet TCRdb's version contains in-frame clones alone and is incomplete. The data show 150,000 to 200,000 clones, around three fifths seen once. Here the sequenced sample was CD4+ T cells sorted from blood, taken at week 0. The receptors were gathered from a human donor with alopecia areata.

The chain links TRBV2 to TRBJ2-2; D not resolved. V was shortened by 4 bases and J by 5 bases, with 2 bases between the two germline ends. Germline CDR1 and CDR2: SNHLY and FYNNEI. The CDR3 consists of 11 residues. The CDR3 loop is CASSGTGELFF. The DNA of the CDR3 is TGTGCCAGCAGTGGGACCGGGGAGCTGTTTTTT.

The V call is TRBV7-2, the J call TRBJ1-5; 8 nucleotides match TRBD1. CDR1 is SGHTA, CDR2 FQGNSA, per germline. V trimming: 5 bases; J trimming: 7 bases; junction bases outside the gene matches: 4. The length of the CDR3 is 13 residues. The CDR3 DNA sequence: TGTGCCAGCAGCCGACAGGGGAACCAGCCCCAGCATTTT. Its protein is CASSRQGNQPQHF.

This clone showed up just a few times. The rearrangement joins TRBV6-5 to TRBJ2-2, with D hard to call. The V gene lost 2 bases and the J gene lost 0 bases, with 7 bases spanning the gap. Germline CDR1 reads MNHEY; CDR2 reads SVGAGI. The length of the CDR3 is 15 residues. The CDR3: CASSYRAPNTGELFF. CDR3 in DNA: TGTGCCAGCAGTTACAGGGCGCCGAACACCGGGGAGCTGTTTTTT.

In this sample, this clone turned up a few times. The chain is built from TRBV19 and TRBJ2-5; D uncertain. The CDR3 contains 14 residues. Trimming stripped 6 bases from V and 5 bases from J, with 16 bases between. The germline V gene has CDR1 LNHDA and CDR2 SQIVND (reference sequence). CDR3 nucleotides: TGTGCCAGTAGACCCGTTGGCAGCATCGAGACCCAGTACTTC. It yields the protein CASRPVGSIETQYF. Looking up the rest from reference TRBV19 and TRBJ2-5 gives the full variable domain: DGGITQSPKYLFRKEGQNVTLSCEQNLNHDAMYWYRQDPGQGLRLIYYSQIVNDFQKGDIAEGYSVSREKKESFPLTVTSAQKNPTAFYLCASRPVGSIETQYFGPGTRLLVL.

This clone came up a few times. DNA for the CDR3: TGTGCCAGCAGTCCAAGTACAGGGAGTTCACCCCTCCACTTT. It specifies CASSPSTGSSPLHF. This sequence joins TRBV6-5 and TRBJ1-6; D is perhaps TRBD1 (6 bases). Germline V lookup: CDR1 MNHEY, CDR2 SVGAGI. The CDR3 length is 14 residues. V gave up 5 bases and J gave up 9 bases, with 14 bases separating them.

The chain employs TRBV7-9 and TRBJ2-7; D may match TRBD1 or TRBD2 (5 bases each). With 0 bases removed from V and 3 bases from J, the gap between germline ends came to 6 bases. Germline lookup yields CDR1 SEHNR and CDR2 FQNEAQ (reference sequence). The CDR3 is 13 residues long. CDR3 loop: CASSLAGVYEQYF. In DNA, the CDR3 is TGTGCCAGCAGCTTAGCGGGGGTCTACGAGCAGTACTTC.

J is TRBJ2-2 and V is TRBV2, with D possibly matching TRBD1 (5 bases). Germline CDR1 SNHLY, CDR2 FYNNEI. V was pared by 6 bases and J by 2 bases, with 10 bases between. The CDR3 has 14 residues. The CDR3 is CASSLQVNTGELFF. The CDR3 DNA follows: TGTGCCAGCAGCTTACAGGTTAACACCGGGGAGCTGTTTTTT.

A few counts support this clone. The chain uses TRBV12-5 and TRBJ1-1; D is possibly TRBD1 (5 bases). The CDR3 length is 15 residues. Trimming took off 7 bases at V and 1 base at J, with 16 bases between the two ends. Looked up from germline, CDR1 is LGHNT and CDR2 is FRNRAP. DNA of the CDR3: TGTGCTAGTGCCCCCGGGGGGAGCACGAACACTGAAGCTTTCTTT. Its protein is CASAPGGSTNTEAFF.

The V gene is TRBV11-2, the J gene TRBJ2-7; D is perhaps TRBD2 (5 bases). This CDR3 is 15 amino acids long. The germline gives CDR1 SGHAT, CDR2 FQNNGV. V gave up 1 base and J gave up 2 bases, with 12 bases separating them. The chain's CDR3 is CASSLGEGKTYEQYF. DNA for the CDR3: TGTGCCAGCAGCTTAGGTGAGGGCAAAACCTACGAGCAGTACTTC.

On this clone itself: One end of the junction is discordant with germline, which a read error may explain. This chain connects TRBV19 to TRBJ2-1, with a tentative D call TRBD2 (6 bases). This CDR3 comprises 10 residues. From germline, CDR1 is LNHDA and CDR2 SQIVND (reference sequence). CDR3: CASSRDSPVF. Written as DNA, the CDR3 is TGTGCCAGTAGTAGGGACTCCCCTGTCTTC.

The V and J genes are TRBV27 and TRBJ2-2, with 8 bases matching TRBD1. The V gene end was trimmed by 7 bases and the J gene end by 2 bases; junction bases not matched to a gene: 9. Germline CDR1 and CDR2: MNHEY and SMNVEV (reference sequence). There are 16 residues in the CDR3. The CDR3 DNA sequence: TGTGCCAGCAAAGAGAGGACAGGGACCAACACCGGGGAGCTGTTTTTT. Its protein product is CASKERTGTNTGELFF.

Concerning this clone itself: This specimen includes other DNA sequences encoding the same CDR3. The chain recombines TRBV30 with TRBJ1-2; no reliable D call. The CDR3 has 13 amino acids. The germline V and J ends were trimmed by 0 bases and 4 bases, with 9 bases remaining between them. The germline gives CDR1 GTSNPN, CDR2 SVGIG (reference sequence). CDR3 region: CAWSVGPIYGYTF. The CDR3 DNA follows: TGTGCCTGGAGTGTTGGGCCGATCTATGGCTACACCTTC.

The rearrangement links TRBV27 to TRBJ1-2; 7 bases map to TRBD1. V shed 0 bases, J shed 7 bases, and the junction held 2 bases outside the gene matches. This CDR3 comprises 13 residues. CDR1 is MNHEY and CDR2 is SMNVEV in the germline V gene (reference sequence). The CDR3 loop is CASSLSRQGGYTF. The CDR3 DNA is TGTGCCAGCAGTTTATCGAGACAGGGTGGCTACACCTTC.

V is TRBV11-2 and J is TRBJ2-5; possibly TRBD1 for D (6 bases). Germline values: CDR1 SGHAT, CDR2 FQNNGV. Trimming took off 5 bases at V and 4 bases at J, with 11 bases between the two ends. The CDR3 length is 13 residues. The chain's CDR3 is CASSISGVETQYF. The DNA for the CDR3 is TGTGCCAGCAGCATCTCAGGGGTAGAGACCCAGTACTTC.

This sequence joins TRBV6-5 and TRBJ2-7, with D possibly being TRBD1 (5 bases). The V end lost 2 bases, the J end lost 1 base, and 15 bases lay between the germline ends. This CDR3 spans 16 amino acids. The germline CDR1 and CDR2 sequences are MNHEY and SVGAGI. In DNA form, the CDR3 reads TGTGCCAGCAGTTACACCACCCAGGGAAGGTCCTACGAGCAGTACTTC. Its translation is CASSYTTQGRSYEQYF.

This clone came up a few times. The chain combines TRBV5-6 with TRBJ2-5; the D is unclear. V lost 3 bases, J lost 3 bases, and 3 bases lay in between. The CDR3 is made up of 11 amino acids. Germline V CDR1 and CDR2: SGHDT, YYEEEE. DNA for the CDR3: TGTGCCAGCAGCTGGGAAGAGACCCAGTACTTC. This sequence encodes CASSWEETQYF. The full variable domain, with the rest looked up from reference TRBV5-6 and TRBJ2-5, is DAGVTQSPTHLIKTRGQQVTLRCSPKSGHDTVSWYQQALGQGPQFIFQYYEEEERQRGNFPDRFSGHQFPNYSSELNVNALLLGDSALYLCASSWEETQYFGPGTRLLVL.

This clone was seen only once. The rearrangement links TRBV4-2 to TRBJ1-6; D is possibly TRBD1 (6 bases). CDR1 is LGHNA, CDR2 YNFKEQ, per germline. Deletions cut 1 base from V and 8 bases from J, with 18 bases between. This CDR3 comprises 17 residues. CDR3: CASSQADGQPTHSPLHF. In DNA form, the CDR3 reads TGTGCCAGCAGCCAAGCGGATGGACAGCCAACCCATTCACCCCTCCACTTT.

This clone was seen a few times. V gene TRBV18 combines with J gene TRBJ1-1; D is possibly TRBD1 (6 bases). This CDR3 has 15 residues. The V end lost 5 bases, the J end lost 0 bases, and 13 bases lay between the germline ends. Germline V gene data show CDR1 as KGHSH and CDR2 as LQKENI. The CDR3 sequence is CASSTRTDLNTEAFF. CDR3 DNA: TGTGCCAGCTCAACTCGGACAGACCTGAACACTGAAGCTTTCTTT.

The rearrangement joins TRBV29-1 to TRBJ2-7; D call uncertain. Germline V gene sequence: CDR1 SQVTM, CDR2 ANQGSEA. V dropped 5 bases and J dropped 2 bases, with 13 bases sitting between them. This CDR3 contains 13 residues. The CDR3 DNA follows: TGCAGCGTTCGCGGCCTCTTAACCTACGAGCAGTACTTC. Its protein is CSVRGLLTYEQYF.

The chain employs TRBV28 and TRBJ1-2; D gene ambiguous. Germline V gene data show CDR1 as MDHEN and CDR2 as SYDVKM. V was cut by 3 bases and J by 5 bases, with 7 bases left in between. The CDR3 has 12 amino acids. The CDR3 reads CASSFPLYGYTF. For the CDR3, the DNA is TGTGCCAGCAGTTTTCCCCTTTATGGCTACACCTTC.

The chain uses TRBV29-1 and TRBJ2-7; D might be TRBD1 or TRBD2, each matching 5 bases. Germline V CDR1 and CDR2: SQVTM, ANQGSEA. The CDR3 covers 12 residues. The V gene lost 3 bases and the J gene lost 3 bases, with 9 bases spanning the gap. The CDR3 spells CSVEGDLYEQYF. In DNA, the CDR3 is TGCAGCGTTGAGGGGGATCTCTACGAGCAGTACTTC.

As concerns this clone: Additional DNA sequences in this sample encode the identical CDR3. The chain links TRBV29-1 to TRBJ2-7; D is unresolved. CDR3 length: 12 residues. The V gene lost 3 bases and the J gene lost 3 bases, with 9 bases spanning the gap. Germline CDR1 reads SQVTM; CDR2 reads ANQGSEA. CDR3 amino acids: CSVEGFDYEQYF. The CDR3 DNA sequence: TGCAGCGTTGAGGGGTTTGACTACGAGCAGTACTTC.

This clone came up a few times. The chain employs TRBV5-1 and TRBJ1-1; D possibly corresponds to TRBD1 (6 bases). The CDR3 sequence is 15 residues long. Between the trimmed V and J ends, which lost 0 bases and 1 base, there was a span of 10 bases. Germline CDR1 reads SGHRS; CDR2 reads YFSETQ. The CDR3 DNA sequence: TGCGCCAGCAGCTTGGGGTCAGGGGCGAACACTGAAGCTTTCTTT. Residues: CASSLGSGANTEAFF.